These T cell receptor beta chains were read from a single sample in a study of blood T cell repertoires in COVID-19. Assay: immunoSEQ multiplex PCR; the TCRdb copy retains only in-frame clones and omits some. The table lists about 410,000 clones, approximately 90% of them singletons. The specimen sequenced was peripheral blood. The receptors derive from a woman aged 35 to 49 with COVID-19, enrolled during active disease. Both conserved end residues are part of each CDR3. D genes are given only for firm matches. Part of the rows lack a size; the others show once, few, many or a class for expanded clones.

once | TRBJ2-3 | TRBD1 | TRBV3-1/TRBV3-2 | TGTGCCAGCAGCCAATTTAGGACAGGCACTAGCACAGATACGCAGTATTTT | CASSQFRTGTSTDTQYF
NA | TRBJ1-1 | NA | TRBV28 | TGTGCCAGCAGTTTCCGCGGGACGAACACTGAAGCTTTCTTT | CASSFRGTNTEAFF
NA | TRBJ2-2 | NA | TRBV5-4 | TGTGCCAGCAGCCCCGCTACTAGCCCCGCGAACACCGGGGAGCTGTTTTTT | CASSPATSPANTGELFF
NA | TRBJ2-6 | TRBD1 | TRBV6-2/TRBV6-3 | TGTGCCAGCAGTTACAATCCCTCCACAGGGGTCGGGGCCAACGTCCTGACTTTC | CASSYNPSTGVGANVLTF
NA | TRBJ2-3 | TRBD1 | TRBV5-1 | TGCGCCAGCAGCCCCCCCCGGTGGGACAGGGGTGTTAGCACAGATACGCAGTATTTT | CASSPPRWDRGVSTDTQYF
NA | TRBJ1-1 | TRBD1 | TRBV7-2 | TGTGCCAGCAGCCCACAGACAGGGGTAGCTTTCTTT | CASSPQTGVAFF
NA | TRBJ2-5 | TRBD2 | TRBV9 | TGTGCCAGCAGCACCGAACTAGCGGGAAAAGAGACCCAGTACTTC | CASSTELAGKETQYF
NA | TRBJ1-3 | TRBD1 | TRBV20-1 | TGCAGTGCCACCTGGGGACAGGGAAAATATTTT | CSATWGQGKYF
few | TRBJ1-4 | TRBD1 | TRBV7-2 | TGTGCCAGCAGCTCCGAGACAGGGCCGAGAGAAAAACTGTTTTTT | CASSSETGPREKLFF
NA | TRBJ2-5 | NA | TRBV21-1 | TGTGCCAGTCTGAGGGACCGGACAGGGGACTACTCGTACCAAGAGACCCAGTACTTC | CASLRDRTGDYSYQETQYF
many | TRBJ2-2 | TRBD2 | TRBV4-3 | TGCGCCAGCAGCCAAGAAAGACTAGCGGCTATGAACACCGGGGAGCTGTTTTTT | CASSQERLAAMNTGELFF
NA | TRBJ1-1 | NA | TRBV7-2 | TGTGCCAGCAGCTTAATCAATCAGGGGTTGGATGCTTTCTTT | CASSLINQGLDAFF
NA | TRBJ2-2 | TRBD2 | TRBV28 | TGTGCCAGCAGTTTACCTCTAGCGGACACCGGGGAGCTGTTTTTT | CASSLPLADTGELFF
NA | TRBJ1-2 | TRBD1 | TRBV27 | TGTGCCAGCAGTGCCCGGGACAGGTACTATGGCTACACCTTC | CASSARDRYYGYTF
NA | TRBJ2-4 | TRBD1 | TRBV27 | TGTGCCAGCAGCCCCATACAGGGGCCCTATACCATTCAGTACTTC | CASSPIQGPYTIQYF
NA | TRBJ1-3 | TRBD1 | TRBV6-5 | TGTGCCAGCAGTTACTCGGGACAGGGCTCTGGAAACACCATATATTTT | CASSYSGQGSGNTIYF
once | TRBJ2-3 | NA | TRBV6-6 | TGTGCCTATAGTGCCGGGTCGGATACGCAGTATTTT | CAYSAGSDTQYF
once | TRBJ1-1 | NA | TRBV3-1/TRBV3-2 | TGTGCCAGCAGCCAAGATCGGGGGAGGCTGGCGAACACTGAAGCTTTCTTT | CASSQDRGRLANTEAFF
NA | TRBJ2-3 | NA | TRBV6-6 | TGTGCCAGCAGTCCTCTTGTCCACAGGGAGACTAGCACAGATACGCAGTATTTT | CASSPLVHRETSTDTQYF
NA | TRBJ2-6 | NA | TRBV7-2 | TGTGCCAGCAGCCCTGGGGGGGCCGGGGCCAACGTCCTGACTTTC | CASSPGGAGANVLTF
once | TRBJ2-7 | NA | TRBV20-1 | TGCAGTGCTAGGTTCTTCTACGAGCAGTACTTC | CSARFFYEQYF
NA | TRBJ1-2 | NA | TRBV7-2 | TGTGCCAGCAGCTTACTCAGCTATGGCTACACCTTC | CASSLLSYGYTF
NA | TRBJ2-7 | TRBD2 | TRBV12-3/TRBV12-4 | TGTGCCAGCAGTTTAAGGCTAGCGGCCGAGCAGTACTTC | CASSLRLAAEQYF